This T cell receptor (beta chain) was identified in a study of blood T cell repertoires in COVID-19. The overall study: COVID-19 samples, acute and convalescent, were from the United States, Italy and Spain.

Per the original methods: Nucleated cell number was recorded as an estimate derived from reference gene primer amplification. Assay: immunoSEQ multiplex PCR; the TCRdb copy retains only in-frame clones and omits some. V and J calls and clone size are those listed in that table; D and trimming were worked out from the DNA. The sample has 140,000 to 150,000 clones; approximately 90% are singletons. CDR1 and CDR2 from the germline V gene are SGHRS and YFSETQ. There are 13 residues in the CDR3. Trimming left V 8 bases short and J 0 bases short, with 8 bases between. The sample consisted of peripheral blood. The clonotype originates from a woman aged 45 to 65 with active or convalescent COVID-19. This sequence joins TRBV5-1 and TRBJ1-4; D unresolved. The CDR3 DNA is TGCGCCAGTGCACATGCAACTAATGAAAAACTGTTTTTT. Protein: CASAHATNEKLFF.